This TCR beta chain is drawn from a study of cytomegalovirus exposure and HLA in healthy donors. This CDR3 is built from 13 residues. The germline V gene encodes CDR1 SGHTA and CDR2 FQGNSA. V shed 1 base and J shed 10 bases, with 11 bases lying between them. The PCR had 60 Vbeta and 13 Jbeta primers. Repertoires were generated with immunoSEQ multiplex PCR, while TCRdb's copy carries only in-frame clones and drops some. This sample has about 140,000 clones; over 70% occur once, and the top ten carry around 14%. Material: PBMCs. This chain uses TRBV7-2 with TRBJ2-1; no firm D call. The sequence came from a woman between 40 and 50 years old in good health and CMV-seronegative. The CDR3 nucleotides are TGTGCCAGCAGCTTAGTTGAGCGAGCCGAGCAGTTCTTC. Translated: CASSLVERAEQFF.